The clone carrying this TCR beta chain was seen a handful of times. What it binds is not known. This entry comes from a study of cytomegalovirus exposure and HLA in healthy donors. The study, taken as a whole, reports: In an earlier analysis, most TCR beta V segments were productive about 87% or about 30% of the time.

With 60 Vbeta and 13 Jbeta primers, the PCR was carried out. Repertoires were generated with immunoSEQ multiplex PCR, while TCRdb's copy carries only in-frame clones and drops some. The data show fewer than 200,000 clones, 80% to 90% seen once. CDR3 length: 15 amino acids. Trimming took off 0 bases at V and 1 base at J, with 10 bases between the two ends. Germline V CDR1 and CDR2: MNHEY, SVGAGI. Sequenced input: PBMCs. The chain is built from TRBV6-5 and TRBJ2-7; TRBD1 is a possible D gene (5 bases). The source is a woman in her 30s in good health and CMV-seropositive. This chain's CDR3 is CASSYSVQGSYEQYF. As DNA, the CDR3 is TGTGCCAGCAGTTACTCGGTCCAGGGATCCTACGAGCAGTACTTC.